The rows below give T cell receptor beta chains drawn from one sample of a study of T cell responses to AZD1222 COVID-19 vaccine. Using immunoSEQ multiplex PCR, the repertoire was profiled, and TCRdb retains in-frame clones only, with some absent. The repertoire holds 150,000 to 200,000 clones, with about 90% as singletons. The specimen comprised peripheral blood, sampled 28 days after the second AZD1222 dose. The receptor source for this set is an adult who received the AZD1222 COVID-19 vaccine. CDR3s include the opening cysteine and the closing phenylalanine or tryptophan. Each record gives: J gene, V gene, D gene, clone size, CDR3 DNA, CDR3 protein. The D gene is left open where the match is weak. Clone size, where shown, is once, few, many, or a class for clones that have expanded.

TRBJ2-3 | TRBV7-9 | TRBD2 | - | TGTGCCAGCAGAAGAGGGGTGATTGGGACTAGCGGGAGTACAGATACGCAGTATTTT | CASRRGVIGTSGSTDTQYF
TRBJ2-2 | TRBV19 | - | many | TGTGCCAGTAGCGGACGGGTGAACACCGGGGAGCTGTTTTTT | CASSGRVNTGELFF
TRBJ2-7 | TRBV6-5 | - | - | TGTGCCAGCAGTTACTCGGTCTGGGGGTCCGACTACGAGCAGTACTTC | CASSYSVWGSDYEQYF
TRBJ1-5 | TRBV6-5 | - | - | TGTGCCAGCAGCGAGTGGTCGGGGAGCAATCAGCCCCAGCATTTT | CASSEWSGSNQPQHF
TRBJ1-2 | TRBV7-6 | TRBD1 | - | TGTGCCAGCAGCCCGGGGACAGGGGAGGCCTATGGCTACACCTTC | CASSPGTGEAYGYTF
TRBJ1-1 | TRBV19 | - | - | TGTGCCAGTAAAGAATTCGATGCTGACACTGAAGCTTTCTTT | CASKEFDADTEAFF
TRBJ2-7 | TRBV28 | TRBD1 | - | TGTGCCAGCAGTCTGACAGGGCCCTACGAGCAGTACTTC | CASSLTGPYEQYF
TRBJ2-1 | TRBV6-2/TRBV6-3 | TRBD2 | - | TGTGCCAGCAGTTTAGCGGGAGCCGTCTACAATGAGCAGTTCTTC | CASSLAGAVYNEQFF
TRBJ2-7 | TRBV7-2 | - | once | TGTGCCAGCAGCTCATGGGGGAGGACAGGCGGCTACGAGCAGTACTTC | CASSSWGRTGGYEQYF
TRBJ2-7 | TRBV6-5 | TRBD1 | - | TGTGCCAGCAGTACACCGGGACAGGGAAGGCAGTACTTC | CASSTPGQGRQYF
TRBJ2-7 | TRBV3-1/TRBV3-2 | - | - | TGTGCCAGCAGCCAAGGGAGGCCCGCCGGGGGCGAGCAGTACTTC | CASSQGRPAGGEQYF
TRBJ2-1 | TRBV11-1 | - | - | TGTGCCAGCAAGATCTTGGACCCGGGGGTGAATGAGCAGTTCTTC | CASKILDPGVNEQFF
TRBJ1-2 | TRBV7-2 | - | - | TGTGCCAGCAGCCCTCGTTGGGATGGACCAGGAGGGGACACCTTC | CASSPRWDGPGGDTF
TRBJ2-5 | TRBV5-5 | - | - | TGTGCCAGCAGCTTGGAGTGGGGGATAGAGACCCAGTACTTC | CASSLEWGIETQYF
TRBJ1-2 | TRBV6-5 | - | - | TGTGCCAGCAGTTACTCGACGCAGGACTTTCATTATGGCTACACCTTC | CASSYSTQDFHYGYTF
TRBJ2-7 | TRBV27 | TRBD2 | - | TGTGCCAGCAGTTTCTCGGGACTAGCGGGAGGATCCTACGAGCAGTACTTC | CASSFSGLAGGSYEQYF
TRBJ1-4 | TRBV21-1 | - | - | TGTGCCAGCCCGCGGGGGGCGCCTCCCTCTTGTGAAAAACTGTTTTTT | CASPRGAPPSCEKLFF
TRBJ1-2 | TRBV5-4 | - | - | TGTGCCAGCAGCTTGGAAGCAGGGTCCAACTATGGCTACACCTTC | CASSLEAGSNYGYTF
TRBJ1-2 | TRBV6-5 | TRBD1 | - | TGTGCCAGCAGGACGACGACAGGGGGCTACTATGGCTACACCTTC | CASRTTTGGYYGYTF
TRBJ1-5 | TRBV3-1/TRBV3-2 | TRBD1 | - | TGTGCCAGCAGCCAGGCGACAGGGCTTCAGCCCCAGCATTTT | CASSQATGLQPQHF
TRBJ2-7 | TRBV6-6 | - | - | TGTGCCAGCAGTTACACTACCTACGAGCAGTACTTC | CASSYTTYEQYF
TRBJ1-2 | TRBV19 | TRBD1 | - | TGTGCCAGTAGTCCGTCGAAAACAGGGGGCGTTGGCTACACCTTC | CASSPSKTGGVGYTF
TRBJ2-2 | TRBV29-1 | - | - | TGCAGCGTTTACCTCAGGGGTTGGTCCGGGGAGCTGTTTTTT | CSVYLRGWSGELFF
TRBJ2-7 | TRBV7-2 | TRBD1 | - | TGTGCCAGCAGCAGGGGACAGCTTTTGGAGCAGTACTTC | CASSRGQLLEQYF
TRBJ1-6 | TRBV27 | - | - | TGTGCCAGCAGTCCGACATTGGGGGGATTTAATAATTCACCCCTCCACTTT | CASSPTLGGFNNSPLHF
TRBJ2-7 | TRBV6-5 | - | - | TGTGCCAGCAGGATGGACGGTTTCTCCTACGAGCAGTACTTC | CASRMDGFSYEQYF
TRBJ2-7 | TRBV28 | TRBD1 | - | TGTGCCAGCAGTGCCTCGTCAGGGGGAACCTACGAGCAGTACTTC | CASSASSGGTYEQYF
TRBJ1-2 | TRBV7-2 | - | - | TGTGCCAGCAGCAGCGCGGGTCCCTCTGGCTACACCTTC | CASSSAGPSGYTF
TRBJ1-5 | TRBV30 | - | - | TGTGCCTGGACAGGATCGAGCAATCAGCCCCAGCATTTT | CAWTGSSNQPQHF
TRBJ1-5 | TRBV5-1 | - | - | TGCGCCAGCAGCTTGGCAGAGAACAATCAGCCCCAGCATTTT | CASSLAENNQPQHF
TRBJ2-7 | TRBV19 | TRBD1 | - | TGTGCCAGTAGGGACGACACAGGGGACAGCTACGAGCAGTACTTC | CASRDDTGDSYEQYF
TRBJ2-4 | TRBV7-3 | TRBD1 | - | TGTGCCAGCAGCATGTCCGGGACAGGGGGATCCGAAAACATTCAGTACTTC | CASSMSGTGGSENIQYF
TRBJ1-4 | TRBV5-1 | - | - | TGCGCCAGCAGAGGGGAGGACGCCGCGAGCGGGGCTAATGAAAAACTGTTTTTT | CASRGEDAASGANEKLFF
TRBJ1-3 | TRBV18 | - | - | TGTGCCAGCTCACCATTGCGGGGTCGTGCAGGGTCGGGAAACACCATATATTTT | CASSPLRGRAGSGNTIYF